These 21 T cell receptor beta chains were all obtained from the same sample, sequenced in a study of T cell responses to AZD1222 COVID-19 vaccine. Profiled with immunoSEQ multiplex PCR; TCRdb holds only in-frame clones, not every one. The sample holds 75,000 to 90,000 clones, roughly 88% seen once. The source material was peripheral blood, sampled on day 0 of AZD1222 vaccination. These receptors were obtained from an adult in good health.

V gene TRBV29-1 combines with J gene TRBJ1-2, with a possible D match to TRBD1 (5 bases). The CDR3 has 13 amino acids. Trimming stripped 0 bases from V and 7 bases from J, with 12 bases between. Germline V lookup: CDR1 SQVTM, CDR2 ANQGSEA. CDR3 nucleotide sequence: TGCAGCGTTGAAGAGTTCCAGGGTCTTGGCTACACCTTC. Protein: CSVEEFQGLGYTF.

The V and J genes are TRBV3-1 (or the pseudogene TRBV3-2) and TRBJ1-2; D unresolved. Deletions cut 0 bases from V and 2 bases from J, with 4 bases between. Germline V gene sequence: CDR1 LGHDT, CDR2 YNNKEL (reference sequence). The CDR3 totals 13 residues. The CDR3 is CASSQEGNYGYTF. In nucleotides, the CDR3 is TGTGCCAGCAGCCAAGAAGGGAACTATGGCTACACCTTC.

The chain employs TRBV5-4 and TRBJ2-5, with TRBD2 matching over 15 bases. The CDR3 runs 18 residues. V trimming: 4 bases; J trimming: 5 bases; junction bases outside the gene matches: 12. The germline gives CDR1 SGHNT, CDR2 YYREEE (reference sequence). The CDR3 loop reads CASSRGGLAGGPWETQYF. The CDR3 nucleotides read TGTGCCAGCAGCCGCGGCGGACTAGCGGGGGGGCCTTGGGAGACCCAGTACTTC.

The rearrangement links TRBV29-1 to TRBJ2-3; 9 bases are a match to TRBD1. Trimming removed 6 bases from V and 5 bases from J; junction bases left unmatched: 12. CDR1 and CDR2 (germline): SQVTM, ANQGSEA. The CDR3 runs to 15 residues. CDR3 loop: CSVVWWGQGGDTQYF. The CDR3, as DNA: TGCAGCGTCGTCTGGTGGGGACAGGGAGGAGATACGCAGTATTTT.

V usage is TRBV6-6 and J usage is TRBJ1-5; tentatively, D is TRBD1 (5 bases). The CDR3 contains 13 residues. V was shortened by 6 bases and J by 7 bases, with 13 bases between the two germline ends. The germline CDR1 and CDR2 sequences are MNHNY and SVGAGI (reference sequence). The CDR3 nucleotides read TGTGCCAGCAGACCAGGGTTATGGCAGCCCCAGCATTTT. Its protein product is CASRPGLWQPQHF.

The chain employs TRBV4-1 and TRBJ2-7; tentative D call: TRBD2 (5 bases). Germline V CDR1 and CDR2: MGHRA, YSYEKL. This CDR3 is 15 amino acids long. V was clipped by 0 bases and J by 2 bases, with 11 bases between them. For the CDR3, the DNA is TGCGCCAGCAGCCAAGATTTTGGGAGCACCTACGAGCAGTACTTC. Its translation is CASSQDFGSTYEQYF.

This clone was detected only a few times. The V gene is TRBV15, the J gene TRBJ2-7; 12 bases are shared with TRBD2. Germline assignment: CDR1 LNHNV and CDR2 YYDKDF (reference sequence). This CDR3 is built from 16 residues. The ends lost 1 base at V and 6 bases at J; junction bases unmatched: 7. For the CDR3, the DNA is TGTGCCACCAGCAGAGGGTCGACTAGCGGGAGTCGCGAGCAGTACTTC. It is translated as CATSRGSTSGSREQYF.

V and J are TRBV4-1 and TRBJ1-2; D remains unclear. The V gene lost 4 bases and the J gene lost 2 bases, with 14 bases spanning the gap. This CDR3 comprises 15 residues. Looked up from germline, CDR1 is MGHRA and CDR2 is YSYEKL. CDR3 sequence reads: CASSRGPGQNYGYTF. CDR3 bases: TGCGCCAGCAGCCGCGGACCGGGCCAAAACTATGGCTACACCTTC.

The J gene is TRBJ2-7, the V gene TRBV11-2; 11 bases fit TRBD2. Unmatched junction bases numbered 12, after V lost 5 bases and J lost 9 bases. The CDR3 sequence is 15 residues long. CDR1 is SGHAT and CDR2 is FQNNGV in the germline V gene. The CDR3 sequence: CASSAQGTSGTRQYF. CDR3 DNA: TGTGCCAGCAGCGCCCAAGGGACTAGCGGTACTCGGCAGTACTTC.

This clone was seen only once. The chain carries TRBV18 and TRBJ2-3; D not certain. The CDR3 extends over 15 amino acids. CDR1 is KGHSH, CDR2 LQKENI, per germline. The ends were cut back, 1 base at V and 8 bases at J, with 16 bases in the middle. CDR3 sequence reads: CASSPQVGVAGTQYF. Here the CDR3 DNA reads TGTGCCAGCTCACCACAGGTTGGGGTAGCCGGTACGCAGTATTTT.

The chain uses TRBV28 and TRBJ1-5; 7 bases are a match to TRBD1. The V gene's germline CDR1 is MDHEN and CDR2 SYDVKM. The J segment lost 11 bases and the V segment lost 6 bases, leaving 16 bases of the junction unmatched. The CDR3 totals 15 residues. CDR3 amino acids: CASSRTLGQAGAQHF. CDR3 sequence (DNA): TGTGCCAGCAGCCGGACTCTTGGACAGGCAGGGGCCCAGCATTTT.

DNA for the CDR3: TGTGCCAGCAGTCCGCGGGGCTACGAGCAGTACTTC. This codes for CASSPRGYEQYF. The chain couples TRBV5-6 to TRBJ2-7; D perhaps matches TRBD2 (6 bases). The CDR3 length is 12 residues. Per the germline V gene, CDR1 is SGHDT and CDR2 is YYEEEE. Trimming shortened V by 5 bases and J by 3 bases, and 9 bases separated the two germline ends.

The CDR3 DNA reads TGTGCCAGCAGCCTACGCGGGGGCGATGAGCAGTTCTTC. Encoded protein: CASSLRGGDEQFF. The chain links TRBV3-1 (or the pseudogene TRBV3-2) to TRBJ2-1, with D maybe TRBD2 (7 bases). Per the germline V gene, CDR1 is LGHDT and CDR2 is YNNKEL (reference sequence). The CDR3 consists of 13 residues. V dropped 4 bases and J dropped 8 bases, with 12 bases sitting between them.

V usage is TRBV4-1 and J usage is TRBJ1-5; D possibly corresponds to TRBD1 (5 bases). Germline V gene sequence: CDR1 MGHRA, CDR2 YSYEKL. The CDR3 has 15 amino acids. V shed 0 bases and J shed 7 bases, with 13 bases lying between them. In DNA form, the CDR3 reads TGCGCCAGCAGCCAAGATATCGGGAAGGGGCAGCCCCAGCATTTT. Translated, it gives CASSQDIGKGQPQHF.

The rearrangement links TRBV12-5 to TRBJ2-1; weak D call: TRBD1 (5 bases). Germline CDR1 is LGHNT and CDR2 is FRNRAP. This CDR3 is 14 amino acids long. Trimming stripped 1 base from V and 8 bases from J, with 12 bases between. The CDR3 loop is CASGLGIEGDEQFF. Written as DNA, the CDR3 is TGTGCTAGTGGTTTGGGGATCGAAGGGGATGAGCAGTTCTTC.

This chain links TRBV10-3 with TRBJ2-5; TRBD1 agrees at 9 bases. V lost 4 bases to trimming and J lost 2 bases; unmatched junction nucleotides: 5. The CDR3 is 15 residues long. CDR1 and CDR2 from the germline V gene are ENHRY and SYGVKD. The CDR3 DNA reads TGTGCCATCAGTGGAGCGGGACAGGGTCAAGAGACCCAGTACTTC. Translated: CAISGAGQGQETQYF.

The CDR3 sequence is CASSPPGWRGDTIYF. The CDR3 nucleotides are TGTGCCAGCAGTCCACCAGGGTGGCGAGGTGACACCATATATTTT. The rearrangement joins TRBV6-5 to TRBJ1-3; tentatively, D is TRBD1 (5 bases). Germline CDR1 and CDR2: MNHEY and SVGAGI. This CDR3 has 15 amino acids. The V gene lost 5 bases and the J gene lost 8 bases, with 19 bases spanning the gap.

CDR3 in DNA: TGCGCCAGCAGCCAAGACGGGGGATTGAGTGAGCAGTTCTTC. This sequence encodes CASSQDGGLSEQFF. V usage is TRBV5-1 and J usage is TRBJ2-1; possibly TRBD2 for D (6 bases). There are 14 residues in the CDR3. Germline V gene lookup returns CDR1 SGHRS and CDR2 YFSETQ. V was trimmed by 4 bases and J by 9 bases, leaving 17 bases between them.

DNA of the CDR3: TGTGCCTGGAGCTTACCCGCTAACTATGGCTACACCTTC. It codes for CAWSLPANYGYTF. V and J are TRBV30 and TRBJ1-2; the D is unclear. CDR1 is GTSNPN and CDR2 is SVGIG in the germline V gene (reference sequence). The CDR3 runs to 13 residues. V lost 3 bases and J lost 0, with 8 bases in between.

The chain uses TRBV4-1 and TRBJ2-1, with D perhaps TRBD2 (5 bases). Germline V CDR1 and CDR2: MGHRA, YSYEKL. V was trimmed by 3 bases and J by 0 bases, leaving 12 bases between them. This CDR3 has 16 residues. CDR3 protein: CASSQTDYSSYNEQFF. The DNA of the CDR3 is TGCGCCAGCAGCCAGACCGACTACAGCTCCTACAATGAGCAGTTCTTC.

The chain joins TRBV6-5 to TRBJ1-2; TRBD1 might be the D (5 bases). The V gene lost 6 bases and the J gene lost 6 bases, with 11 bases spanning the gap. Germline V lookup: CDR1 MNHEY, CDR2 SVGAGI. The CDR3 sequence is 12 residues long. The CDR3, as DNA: TGTGCCAGCAGCTCGGGGACCAATGGCTACACCTTC. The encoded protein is CASSSGTNGYTF.